What follows describes a single TCR beta chain. Per the original methods: It was from reference gene primer amplification that nucleated cell counts were estimated. The protocol was immunoSEQ multiplex PCR, while the TCRdb copy is restricted to in-frame clones and leaves out a portion. V and J calls and clone size follow that table, whereas D and trimming were derived from the DNA. This table holds about 89,000 clones, approximately 75% found once. This entry belongs to a study of blood T cell repertoires in COVID-19. On the study more broadly: Both acute and convalescent COVID-19 samples were obtained from the United States, Italy and Spain. T cells, B-cell-depleted T cells, or PBMCs supplied cDNA or gDNA.

The CDR3 loop spans 15 amino acids. V was clipped by 4 bases and J by 7 bases, with 14 bases between them. Germline V CDR1 and CDR2: SGHDN, FVKESK. The sequenced sample consisted of peripheral blood. The receptor's source is a woman at least 80 years old with acute or convalescent COVID-19. V and J are TRBV14 and TRBJ1-6, with a weak D call TRBD1 (6 bases). The CDR3 protein is CASSPLGALNSPLHF. DNA of the CDR3: TGTGCCAGCAGCCCCTTGGGGGCACTGAATTCACCCCTCCACTTT.